The clone carrying this T cell receptor (beta chain) was recorded only once. Antigen specificity is unknown. One end of the junction does not line up with germline, which may come from a read error. The CDR3 has 12 residues. Per the germline V gene, CDR1 is DFQATT and CDR2 is SNEGSKA (reference sequence). This entry is derived from a study of CD8 T cells in ankylosing spondylitis. Study results and caveats: Several highly homologous variants made up a TCR beta motif that seemed to typify ankylosing spondylitis blood.

With molecular barcodes, quantitative 5'-RACE was used to make the TCR beta libraries. MiXCR, run by TCRdb on the 5' RACE reads, gives a single entry per CDR3 protein. The table has approximately 250,000 distinct CDR3 sequences, 20% to 30% seen once; the top ten hold roughly 0.67%. Sample: blood, either unsorted or a sorted T cell fraction (not recorded which). V usage is TRBV20-1 and J usage is TRBJ2-3; D might be TRBD1 or TRBD2, each matching 5 bases. This clonotype was sampled from a male donor with ankylosing spondylitis or in good health (not recorded which). The DNA of the CDR3 is TGCAGTGGTAGACTTGAGGGGGATACGCAGTATTTT. Protein product: CSGRLEGDTQYF.